Following are 7 T cell receptor beta chains from one sample sequenced in a study of T cell responses to AZD1222 COVID-19 vaccine (TCRdb year 2021). The library came from the immunoSEQ multiplex PCR assay. TCRdb mirrors the immuneACCESS table, restricted to in-frame sequences. Some clones are absent from its copies; in checked studies, under half trace to an unresolved V gene, and the reason for the others is unknown. The sample profile shows 200,000 or so clones; 85% to 90% of them were found once. Jointly, the top ten make up around 5.8% of the sample. The time point label corresponds to: baseline before first vaccination. The source was peripheral blood, collected on day 0 of AZD1222 vaccination. The receptors stem from an adult in good health.

This clone showed up just once. This chain links TRBV16 with TRBJ2-2; D is possibly TRBD1 (5 bases). Per germline, CDR1 KGHSY and CDR2 FQNENV. The CDR3 runs 15 residues. The V gene lost 2 bases and the J gene lost 0 bases, with 7 bases spanning the gap. CDR3 DNA: TGTGCCAGCAGCCAAGGGGCGGCGAACACCGGGGAGCTGTTTTTT. It encodes CASSQGAANTGELFF. The full variable domain, rest sourced from reference TRBV16 and TRBJ2-2, is GEEVAQTPKHLVRGEGQKAKLYCAPIKGHSYVFWYQQVLKNEFKFLISFQNENVFDETGMPKERFSAKCLPNSPCSLEIQATKLEDSAVYFCASSQGAANTGELFFGEGSRLTVL.

The chain links TRBV9 to TRBJ2-5; TRBD2 aligns across 16 bases. Germline assignment: CDR1 SGDLS and CDR2 YYNGEE. Trimming removed 0 bases from V and 4 bases from J; junction bases left unmatched: 3. The CDR3 extends over 17 amino acids. CDR3 DNA sequence: TGTGCCAGCAGCGTAGTGGGACTAGCGGGAGGGGCAGAGACCCAGTACTTC. This sequence encodes CASSVVGLAGGAETQYF.

This rearrangement joins TRBV9 to TRBJ1-1, with D unresolved. V was pared by 3 bases and J by 1 base, with 7 bases between. CDR3 length: 13 residues. Germline V gives CDR1 SGDLS, CDR2 YYNGEE. CDR3 in DNA: TGTGCCAGCAGCGGGAGGGCGAACACTGAAGCTTTCTTT. Its protein product is CASSGRANTEAFF.

This chain joins TRBV23-1 and TRBJ1-5, with D maybe TRBD1 (5 bases). TRBV23-1 carries the ORF label, with uncertain function. The CDR3 is made up of 17 amino acids. The CDR3 protein is CVLEKQEKTWGNQPQHF. The CDR3 DNA is TGCGTCCTAGAAAAACAGGAAAAAACTTGGGGCAATCAGCCCCAGCATTTT.

This chain links TRBV28 with TRBJ1-6, with D possibly TRBD1 on 6 matching bases. The V end lost 6 bases, the J end lost 9 bases, and 18 bases lay between the germline ends. There are 15 residues in the CDR3. The germline V gene has CDR1 MDHEN and CDR2 SYDVKM. This CDR3 is CASSLRDIGISPLHF. The CDR3 bases are TGTGCCAGCAGCCTCCGGGACATCGGGATTTCACCCCTCCACTTT.

The chain links TRBV6-1 to TRBJ1-2; D possibly corresponds to TRBD1 (5 bases). The V end lost 3 bases, the J end lost 4 bases, and 9 bases lay between the germline ends. This CDR3 contains 13 residues. The germline V gene encodes CDR1 MNHNS and CDR2 SASEGT. The DNA for the CDR3 is TGTGCCAGCAGTGAGATCAGGGCCTATGGCTACACCTTC. Encoded protein: CASSEIRAYGYTF.

Comments on this clone: Additional DNA sequences in this sample encode the identical CDR3. The chain recombines TRBV19 with TRBJ2-5, with D possibly matching TRBD1 (6 bases). V was cut by 4 bases and J by 5 bases, with 11 bases left in between. The CDR3 totals 13 residues. Germline values: CDR1 LNHDA, CDR2 SQIVND (reference sequence). CDR3 DNA: TGTGCCAGTAGTACAGGGGCATGGGAGACCCAGTACTTC. It encodes CASSTGAWETQYF. Full variable domain (rest looked up from reference TRBV19 and TRBJ2-5): DGGITQSPKYLFRKEGQNVTLSCEQNLNHDAMYWYRQDPGQGLRLIYYSQIVNDFQKGDIAEGYSVSREKKESFPLTVTSAQKNPTAFYLCASSTGAWETQYFGPGTRLLVL.